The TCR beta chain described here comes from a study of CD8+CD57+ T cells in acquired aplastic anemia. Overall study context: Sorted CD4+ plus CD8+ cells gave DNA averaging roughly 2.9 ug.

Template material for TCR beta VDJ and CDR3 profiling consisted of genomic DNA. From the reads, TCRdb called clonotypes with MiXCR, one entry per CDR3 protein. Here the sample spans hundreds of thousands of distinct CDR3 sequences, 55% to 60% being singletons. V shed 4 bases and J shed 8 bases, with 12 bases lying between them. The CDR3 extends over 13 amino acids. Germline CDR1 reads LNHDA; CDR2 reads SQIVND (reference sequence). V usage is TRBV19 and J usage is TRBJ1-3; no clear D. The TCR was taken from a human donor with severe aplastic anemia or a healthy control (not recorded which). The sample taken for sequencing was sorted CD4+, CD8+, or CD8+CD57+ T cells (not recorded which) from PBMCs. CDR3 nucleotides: TGTGCCAGTAGTAAGGACCAAGAGGACACCATATATTTT. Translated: CASSKDQEDTIYF.